Below are 5 T cell receptor beta chains sequenced from a single sample in a study of OX40 agonist ivuxolimab in advanced cancers. Data came from immunoSEQ multiplex PCR; TCRdb stores just in-frame clones and leaves some out. The sample has under 80,000 clones, 85% to 90% seen once. This specimen was CD4+ or CD8+ T cells sorted from blood, taken in a trial of the OX40 agonist ivuxolimab. These receptors all stem from an adult with an advanced solid tumor such as melanoma, head and neck, liver or kidney cancer.

For this clone: The sample contains more than one DNA sequence encoding this CDR3. The V and J genes are TRBV7-9 and TRBJ1-1; D possibly corresponds to TRBD1 (6 bases). CDR1 SEHNR and CDR2 FQNEAQ come from the germline V gene (reference sequence). The V end was cut by 4 bases, the J end by 1 base, with 10 bases between. CDR3 length: 14 residues. In DNA, the CDR3 is TGTGCCAGCAGCTCACGACAGGAGAACACTGAAGCTTTCTTT. This gives the protein CASSSRQENTEAFF.

The chain recombines TRBV9 with TRBJ2-1, with 12 nucleotides matching TRBD2. The ends lost 0 bases at V and 6 bases at J; junction bases unmatched: 1. Germline V gene sequence: CDR1 SGDLS, CDR2 YYNGEE. CDR3 length: 15 residues. Here the CDR3 reads CASSVGTSGINEQFF. The CDR3 DNA reads as TGTGCCAGCAGCGTAGGGACTAGCGGGATCAATGAGCAGTTCTTC. Together with reference TRBV9 and TRBJ2-1, the CDR3 gives the full variable domain: DSGVTQTPKHLITATGQRVTLRCSPRSGDLSVYWYQQSLDQGLQFLIQYYNGEERAKGNILERFSAQQFPDLHSELNLSSLELGDSALYFCASSVGTSGINEQFFGPGTRLTVL.

The chain couples TRBV10-3 to TRBJ2-1, with D uncertain. With 3 bases removed from V and 4 bases from J, the gap between germline ends came to 7 bases. The germline V gene has CDR1 ENHRY and CDR2 SYGVKD. This CDR3 contains 13 residues. The CDR3 sequence is CAISEKEYNEQFF. In DNA, the CDR3 is TGTGCCATCAGTGAAAAGGAGTACAATGAGCAGTTCTTC.

This clone turned up a few times. The chain employs TRBV5-1 and TRBJ1-3; tentative D call: TRBD1 (5 bases). V lost 4 bases, J lost 4 bases, and 9 bases lay in between. CDR1 and CDR2 from the germline V gene are SGHRS and YFSETQ. This CDR3 region has 13 residues. In DNA, the CDR3 is TGCGCCAGCAGCGGGACGAGGGGAAACACCATATATTTT. Translation gives CASSGTRGNTIYF.

This clone was seen more than once but under ten times. The chain links TRBV10-3 to TRBJ2-7, with D possibly being TRBD1 (7 bases). CDR1 and CDR2 (germline): ENHRY, SYGVKD. The CDR3 is 11 residues long. V shed 8 bases and J shed 7 bases, with 12 bases lying between them. The CDR3, as DNA: TGTGCCATCCATTCAGGGGGGGAGCAGTACTTC. Protein: CAIHSGGEQYF.